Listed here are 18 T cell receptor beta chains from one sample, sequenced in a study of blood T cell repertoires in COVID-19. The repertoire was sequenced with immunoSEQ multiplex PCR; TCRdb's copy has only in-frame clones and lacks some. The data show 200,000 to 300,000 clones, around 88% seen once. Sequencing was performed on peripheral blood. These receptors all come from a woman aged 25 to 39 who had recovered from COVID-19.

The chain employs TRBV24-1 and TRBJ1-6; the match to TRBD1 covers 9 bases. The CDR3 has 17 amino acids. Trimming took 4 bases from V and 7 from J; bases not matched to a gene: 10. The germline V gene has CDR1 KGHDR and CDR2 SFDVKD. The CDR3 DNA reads TGTGCCACCAGTGAAACCGACAGGGGGTTTCAAAATTCACCCCTCCACTTT. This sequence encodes CATSETDRGFQNSPLHF.

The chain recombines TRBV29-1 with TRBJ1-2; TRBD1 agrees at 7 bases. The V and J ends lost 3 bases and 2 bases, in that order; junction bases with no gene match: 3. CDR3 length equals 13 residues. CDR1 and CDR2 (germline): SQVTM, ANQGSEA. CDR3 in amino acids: CSVEETGNYGYTF. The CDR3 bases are TGCAGCGTTGAGGAGACAGGGAACTATGGCTACACCTTC.

Written as DNA, the CDR3 is TGCGCCAGCAGGATGGGGGCGGGGGCGTTCACAGATACGCAGTATTTT. Translation gives CASRMGAGAFTDTQYF. V gene TRBV5-1 combines with J gene TRBJ2-3; D possibly corresponds to TRBD2 (7 bases). Germline V gene data show CDR1 as SGHRS and CDR2 as YFSETQ. V was trimmed by 5 bases and J by 2 bases, leaving 18 bases between them. There are 16 residues in the CDR3.

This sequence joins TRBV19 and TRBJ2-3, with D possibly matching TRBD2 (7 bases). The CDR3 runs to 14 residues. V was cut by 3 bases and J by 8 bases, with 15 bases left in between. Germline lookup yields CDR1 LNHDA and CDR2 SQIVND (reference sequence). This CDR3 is CASSMGAGAITQYF. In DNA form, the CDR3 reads TGTGCCAGTAGTATGGGGGCGGGGGCAATTACGCAGTATTTT.

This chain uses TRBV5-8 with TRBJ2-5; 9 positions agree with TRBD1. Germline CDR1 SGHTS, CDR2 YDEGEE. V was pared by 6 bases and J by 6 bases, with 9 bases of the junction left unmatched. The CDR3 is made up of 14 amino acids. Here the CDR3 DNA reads TGTGCCAGCACCCTCGGCGGACAGGGGCAGACCCAGTACTTC. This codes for CASTLGGQGQTQYF.

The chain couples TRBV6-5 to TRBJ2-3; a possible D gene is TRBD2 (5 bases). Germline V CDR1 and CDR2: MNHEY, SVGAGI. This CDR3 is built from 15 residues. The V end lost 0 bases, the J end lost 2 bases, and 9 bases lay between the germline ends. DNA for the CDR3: TGTGCCAGCAGTTACTCGACTACATACACAGATACGCAGTATTTT. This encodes CASSYSTTYTDTQYF.

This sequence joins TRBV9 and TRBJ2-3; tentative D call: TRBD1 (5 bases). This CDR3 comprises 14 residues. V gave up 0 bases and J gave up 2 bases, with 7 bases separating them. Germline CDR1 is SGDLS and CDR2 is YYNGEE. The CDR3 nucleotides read TGTGCCAGCAGCGTAGGACAGCTCACAGATACGCAGTATTTT. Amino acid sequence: CASSVGQLTDTQYF.

As DNA, the CDR3 is TGTGCCAGCAGCTCCTTCCTGGTCCGCGACAATGAGCAGTTCTTC. This gives the protein CASSSFLVRDNEQFF. V and J are TRBV5-6 and TRBJ2-1; D unclear. The CDR3 loop spans 15 amino acids. Trimming stripped 3 bases from V and 5 bases from J, with 15 bases between. The V gene's germline CDR1 is SGHDT and CDR2 YYEEEE.

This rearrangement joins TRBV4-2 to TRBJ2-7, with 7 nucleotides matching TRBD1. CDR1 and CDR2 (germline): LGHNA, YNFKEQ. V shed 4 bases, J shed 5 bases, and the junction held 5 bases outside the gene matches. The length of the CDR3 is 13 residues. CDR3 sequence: CASSPTGYHEQYF. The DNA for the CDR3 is TGTGCCAGCAGCCCGACAGGGTATCACGAGCAGTACTTC.

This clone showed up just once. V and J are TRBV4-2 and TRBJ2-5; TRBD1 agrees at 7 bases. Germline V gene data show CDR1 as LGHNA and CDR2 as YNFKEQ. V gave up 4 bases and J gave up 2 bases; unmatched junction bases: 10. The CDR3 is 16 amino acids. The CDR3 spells CASSPRVGTVQETQYF. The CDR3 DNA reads TGTGCCAGCAGCCCGAGGGTCGGGACAGTGCAAGAGACCCAGTACTTC.

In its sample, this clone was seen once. The CDR3: CASGRRIGPDEKLFF. Written as DNA, the CDR3 is TGTGCCAGTGGAAGGAGGATTGGGCCCGACGAAAAACTGTTTTTT. This rearrangement joins TRBV19 to TRBJ1-4; D unresolved. CDR3 length equals 15 residues. From germline, CDR1 is LNHDA and CDR2 SQIVND (reference sequence). V shed 8 bases and J shed 8 bases, with 21 bases lying between them.

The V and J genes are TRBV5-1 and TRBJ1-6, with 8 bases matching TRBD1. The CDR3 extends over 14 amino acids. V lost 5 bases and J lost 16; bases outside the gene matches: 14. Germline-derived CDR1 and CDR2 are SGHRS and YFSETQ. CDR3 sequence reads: CASRDRDRSPLLHF. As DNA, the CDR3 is TGCGCCAGCAGAGACCGGGACAGGTCACCCCTACTCCACTTT.

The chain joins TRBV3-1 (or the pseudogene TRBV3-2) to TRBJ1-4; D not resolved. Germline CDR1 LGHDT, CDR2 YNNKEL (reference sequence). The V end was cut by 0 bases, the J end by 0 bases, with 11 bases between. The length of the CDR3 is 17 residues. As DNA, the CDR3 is TGTGCCAGCAGCCAAGATCCCCCCGTTGCAACTAATGAAAAACTGTTTTTT. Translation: CASSQDPPVATNEKLFF.

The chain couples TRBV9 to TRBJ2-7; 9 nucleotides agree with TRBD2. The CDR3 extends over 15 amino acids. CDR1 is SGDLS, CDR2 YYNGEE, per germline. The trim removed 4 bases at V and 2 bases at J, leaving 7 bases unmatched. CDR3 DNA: TGTGCCAGCAGCTCCACGGCGGGGGGGCCCTACGAGCAGTACTTC. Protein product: CASSSTAGGPYEQYF.

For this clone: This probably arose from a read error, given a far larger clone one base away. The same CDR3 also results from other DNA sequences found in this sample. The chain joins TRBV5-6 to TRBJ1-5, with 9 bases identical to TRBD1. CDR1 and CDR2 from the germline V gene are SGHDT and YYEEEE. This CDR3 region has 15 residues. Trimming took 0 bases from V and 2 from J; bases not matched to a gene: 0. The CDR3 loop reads CASSLGTGGNQPQHF. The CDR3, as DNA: TGTGCCAGCAGCTTGGGGACAGGGGGCAATCAGCCCCAGCATTTT.

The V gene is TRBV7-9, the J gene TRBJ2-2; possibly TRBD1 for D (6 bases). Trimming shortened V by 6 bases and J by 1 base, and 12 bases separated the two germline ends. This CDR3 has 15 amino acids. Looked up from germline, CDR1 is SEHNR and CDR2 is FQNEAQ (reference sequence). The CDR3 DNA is TGTGCCAGCAGTTTACAGGGTTGGAACACCGGGGAGCTGTTTTTT. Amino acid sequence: CASSLQGWNTGELFF.

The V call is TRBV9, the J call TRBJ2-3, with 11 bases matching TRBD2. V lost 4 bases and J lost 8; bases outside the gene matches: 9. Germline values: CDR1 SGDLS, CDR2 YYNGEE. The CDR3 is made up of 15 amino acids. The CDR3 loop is CASSTLAGGPLTQYF. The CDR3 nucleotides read TGTGCCAGCAGCACCCTAGCGGGGGGTCCTCTTACGCAGTATTTT. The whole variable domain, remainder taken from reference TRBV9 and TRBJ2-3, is DSGVTQTPKHLITATGQRVTLRCSPRSGDLSVYWYQQSLDQGLQFLIQYYNGEERAKGNILERFSAQQFPDLHSELNLSSLELGDSALYFCASSTLAGGPLTQYFGPGTRLTVL.

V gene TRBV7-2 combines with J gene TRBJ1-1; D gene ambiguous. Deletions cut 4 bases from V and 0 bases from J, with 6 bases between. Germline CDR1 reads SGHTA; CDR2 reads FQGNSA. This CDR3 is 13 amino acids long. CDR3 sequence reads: CASSSSLNTEAFF. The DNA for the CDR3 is TGTGCCAGCAGCTCGAGCCTGAACACTGAAGCTTTCTTT.